The sequence of this TCR beta chain was determined in a study of blood T cell repertoires in COVID-19. The overall study: The United States, Italy and Spain provided the acute and convalescent COVID-19 samples. PBMCs, B-cell-depleted T cells, or T cells were the source of the cDNA or gDNA that made up the material.

Per the study methods: Counts of nucleated cells, estimated from reference gene primer amplification, were obtained. Using immunoSEQ multiplex PCR, the repertoire was profiled, and TCRdb retains in-frame clones only, with some absent. Clonal size and the V and J genes are those of that table, whereas D and trimming came from the DNA. The table shows about 70,000 clones, with roughly four fifths occurring only once. CDR1 and CDR2 from the germline V gene are SQVTM and ANQGSEA. J lost 7 bases, V lost 6 bases, and 9 bases had no gene match. There are 13 residues in the CDR3. Sequencing was done on a sample of peripheral blood. The sequence came from a woman between 65 and 79 years old with acute or convalescent COVID-19. V gene TRBV29-1 combines with J gene TRBJ2-3; 8 nucleotides align to TRBD2. CDR3 sequence: CSVPGGGIYTQYF. The CDR3 DNA is TGCAGCGTGCCCGGCGGGGGGATTTATACGCAGTATTTT.